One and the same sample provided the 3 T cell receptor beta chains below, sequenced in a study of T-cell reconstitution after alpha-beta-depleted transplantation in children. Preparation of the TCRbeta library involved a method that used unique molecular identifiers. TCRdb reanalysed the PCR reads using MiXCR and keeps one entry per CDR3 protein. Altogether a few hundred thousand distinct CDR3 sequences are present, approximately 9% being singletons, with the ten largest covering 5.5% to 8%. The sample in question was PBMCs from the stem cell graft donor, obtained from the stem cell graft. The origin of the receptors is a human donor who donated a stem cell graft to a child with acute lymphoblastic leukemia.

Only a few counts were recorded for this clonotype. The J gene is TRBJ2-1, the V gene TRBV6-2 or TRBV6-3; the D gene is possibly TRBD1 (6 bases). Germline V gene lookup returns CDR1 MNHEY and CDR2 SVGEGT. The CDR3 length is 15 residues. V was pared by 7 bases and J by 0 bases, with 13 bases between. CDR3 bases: TGTGCCAGCATCTCCCAGACAGGCTCCTACAATGAGCAGTTCTTC. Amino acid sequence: CASISQTGSYNEQFF.

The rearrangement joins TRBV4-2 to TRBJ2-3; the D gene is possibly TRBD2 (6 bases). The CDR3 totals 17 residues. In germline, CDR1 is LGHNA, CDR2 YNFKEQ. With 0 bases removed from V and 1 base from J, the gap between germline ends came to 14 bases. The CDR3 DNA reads TGTGCCAGCAGCCAAGAGGGCGCTAGCGTGGGCACAGATACGCAGTATTTT. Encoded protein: CASSQEGASVGTDTQYF.

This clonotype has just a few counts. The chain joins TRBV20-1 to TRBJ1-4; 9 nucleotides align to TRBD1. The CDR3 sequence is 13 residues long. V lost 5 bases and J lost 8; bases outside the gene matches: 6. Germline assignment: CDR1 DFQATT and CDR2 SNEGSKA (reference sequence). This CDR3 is CSAHDRGGEKLFF. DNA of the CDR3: TGCAGTGCTCACGACAGGGGGGGCGAAAAACTGTTTTTT.